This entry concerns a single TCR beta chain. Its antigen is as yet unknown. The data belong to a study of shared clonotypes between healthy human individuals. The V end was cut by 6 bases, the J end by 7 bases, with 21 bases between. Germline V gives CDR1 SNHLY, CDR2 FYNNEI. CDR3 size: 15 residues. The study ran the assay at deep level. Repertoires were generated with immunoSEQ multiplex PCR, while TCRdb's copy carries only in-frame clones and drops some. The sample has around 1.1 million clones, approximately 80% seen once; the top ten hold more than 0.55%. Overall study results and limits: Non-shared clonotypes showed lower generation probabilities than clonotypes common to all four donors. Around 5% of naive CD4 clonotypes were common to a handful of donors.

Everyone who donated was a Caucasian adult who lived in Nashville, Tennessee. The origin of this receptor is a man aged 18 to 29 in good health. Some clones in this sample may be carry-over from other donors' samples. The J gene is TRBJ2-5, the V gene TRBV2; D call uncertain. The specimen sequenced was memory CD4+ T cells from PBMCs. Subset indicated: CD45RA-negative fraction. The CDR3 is CASSPPNSGFVTQYF. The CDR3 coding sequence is TGTGCCAGCAGCCCCCCCAACAGTGGGTTTGTGACCCAGTACTTC.